Following are 24 T cell receptor beta chains from one sample sequenced in a study of blood T cell repertoires in COVID-19. Repertoires were generated with immunoSEQ multiplex PCR, while TCRdb's copy carries only in-frame clones and drops some. The repertoire consists of approximately 440,000 clones, with 80% to 95% occurring once and the leading ten covering about 0.63%. Material for sequencing was PBMCs or T cells enriched from blood (not recorded which). These receptors were obtained from a man between 18 and 29 years old who had recovered from COVID-19.

This clone has just a few counts. The chain joins TRBV5-1 to TRBJ1-1; 7 bases are shared with TRBD1. This CDR3 spans 15 amino acids. Germline V gene lookup returns CDR1 SGHRS and CDR2 YFSETQ. Trimming at V came to 4 bases and at J to 4 bases, leaving 10 bases not matched to a gene. This CDR3 is CASSLPVTGITEAFF. As DNA, the CDR3 is TGCGCCAGCAGCCTTCCCGTGACAGGGATCACTGAAGCTTTCTTT.

J is TRBJ2-2 and V is TRBV28; 7 positions agree with TRBD1. Germline assignment: CDR1 MDHEN and CDR2 SYDVKM. J lost 7 bases, V lost 6 bases, and 5 bases had no gene match. The CDR3 has 13 residues. The CDR3 sequence is CASRRGLDGELFF. The CDR3 coding sequence is TGTGCCAGCAGGAGGGGGCTGGACGGGGAGCTGTTTTTT.

The CDR3 nucleotides are TGTGCCATCAGTGGGGACAGGGGGAACACTGAAGCTTTCTTT. Amino acids: CAISGDRGNTEAFF. The chain is built from TRBV10-3 and TRBJ1-1; TRBD1 matches 10 bases. V gave up 4 bases and J gave up 1 base; unmatched junction bases: 0. The CDR3 consists of 14 residues. Germline CDR1 and CDR2: ENHRY and SYGVKD.

The chain couples TRBV7-3 to TRBJ1-2, with 9 nucleotides matching TRBD1. From germline, CDR1 is SGHTA and CDR2 FQGTGA. V gave up 8 bases and J gave up 7 bases; unmatched junction bases: 11. CDR3 length equals 14 residues. CDR3 in amino acids: CASGQGTGRGGYTF. As DNA, the CDR3 is TGTGCCAGCGGCCAAGGGACAGGGAGGGGTGGCTACACCTTC.

This clone occurred once. The rearrangement uses TRBV6-1 and TRBJ2-7; unclear D gene. The CDR3 spans 14 residues. V lost 3 bases to trimming and J lost 0 bases, with 9 bases between them. Germline V gene lookup returns CDR1 MNHNS and CDR2 SASEGT. The CDR3: CASSDGRYSYEQYF. The CDR3 DNA is TGTGCCAGCAGTGATGGCAGATACTCCTACGAGCAGTACTTC.

The CDR3, as DNA: TGTGCCAGCAGCGGCCTCGGGGACTACTCCTACAATGAGCAGTTCTTC. This sequence encodes CASSGLGDYSYNEQFF. The V call is TRBV2, the J call TRBJ2-1; 7 positions match TRBD2. The CDR3 covers 16 residues. Germline V gene sequence: CDR1 SNHLY, CDR2 FYNNEI. V dropped 6 bases and J dropped 0; count of bases not matched to a gene: 8.

The V gene is TRBV19, the J gene TRBJ1-3, with 7 bases fitting TRBD1. V lost 8 bases and J lost 0; bases outside the gene matches: 4. Germline V gives CDR1 LNHDA, CDR2 SQIVND (reference sequence). The CDR3 is made up of 14 amino acids. CDR3 DNA sequence: TGTGCCAGTGCCCAGGGGGGCTCTGGAAACACCATATATTTT. This sequence encodes CASAQGGSGNTIYF.

The J gene is TRBJ2-5, the V gene TRBV3-1 (or the pseudogene TRBV3-2); the match to TRBD2 covers 11 bases. There are 19 residues in the CDR3. V trimming: 0 bases; J trimming: 6 bases; junction bases outside the gene matches: 15. CDR1 LGHDT and CDR2 YNNKEL come from the germline V gene (reference sequence). The CDR3 nucleotides read TGTGCCAGCAGCCAAGATGTTAGCGGACTAGCGGGTCTAAGACAGACCCAGTACTTC. The encoded protein is CASSQDVSGLAGLRQTQYF.

This clone was observed a single time. V gene TRBV2 combines with J gene TRBJ1-2, with D uncertain. Germline CDR1 SNHLY, CDR2 FYNNEI. V was trimmed by 6 bases and J by 4 bases, leaving 9 bases between them. This CDR3 region has 12 residues. DNA of the CDR3: TGTGCCAGCAGCAAAGACTCCTATGGCTACACCTTC. Its translation: CASSKDSYGYTF.

As DNA, the CDR3 is TGCGCCAGCAGCCCCGGGGACAGGGAATTGAGCGAGCAGTACTTC. Its protein is CASSPGDRELSEQYF. The gene calls are TRBV4-1 and TRBJ2-7, with 9 bases that match TRBD1. From germline, CDR1 is MGHRA and CDR2 YSYEKL. CDR3 length: 15 residues. Losses at the gene ends were 4 bases for V and 6 bases for J; bases not matched to a gene: 10.

In regard to this clone: Other DNA sequences in this specimen translate into the identical CDR3. The rearrangement links TRBV18 to TRBJ1-1, with D possibly being TRBD1 (6 bases). Trimming stripped 4 bases from V and 4 bases from J, with 10 bases between. The germline gives CDR1 KGHSH, CDR2 LQKENI. The CDR3 extends over 13 amino acids. The CDR3 reads CASSQTGGTEAFF. The CDR3 coding sequence is TGTGCCAGCTCACAGACAGGTGGCACTGAAGCTTTCTTT.

The chain is built from TRBV18 and TRBJ2-5, with D tentatively TRBD2 (6 bases). V was shortened by 0 bases and J by 0 bases, with 8 bases between the two germline ends. The CDR3 contains 15 residues. The germline gives CDR1 KGHSH, CDR2 LQKENI. The DNA of the CDR3 is TGTGCCAGCTCACCACCGGGAGGATACCAAGAGACCCAGTACTTC. Amino acids: CASSPPGGYQETQYF.

V and J are TRBV25-1 and TRBJ1-1; perhaps TRBD1 as D (5 bases). The CDR3 runs 15 residues. In germline, CDR1 is MGHDK, CDR2 SYGVNS. Trimming cost V 6 bases and J 2 bases, with 16 bases left between them. This CDR3 reads CASSQPKGRNTEAFF. CDR3 nucleotides: TGTGCCAGCAGCCAGCCGAAGGGGCGTAACACTGAAGCTTTCTTT. Filled out from reference TRBV25-1 and TRBJ1-1, the complete variable domain reads EADIYQTPRYLVIGTGKKITLECSQTMGHDKMYWYQQDPGMELHLIHYSYGVNSTEKGDLSSESTVSRIRTEHFPLTLESARPSHTSQYLCASSQPKGRNTEAFFGQGTRLTVV.

This chain joins TRBV27 and TRBJ2-7, with D maybe TRBD2 (5 bases). Germline lookup yields CDR1 MNHEY and CDR2 SMNVEV (reference sequence). The V end lost 3 bases, the J end lost 6 bases, and 15 bases lay between the germline ends. This CDR3 is built from 14 residues. The CDR3 DNA sequence: TGTGCCAGCAGTTTGGCGGGCCTTTTATCCGAGCAGTACTTC. This encodes CASSLAGLLSEQYF.

The rearrangement links TRBV27 to TRBJ1-2; the match to TRBD1 covers 8 bases. J gave up 8 bases and V 5 bases, and 7 bases lay outside the gene matches. Germline CDR1 reads MNHEY; CDR2 reads SMNVEV (reference sequence). The CDR3 contains 13 residues. The CDR3 is CASSPQGAGGYTF. CDR3 sequence (DNA): TGTGCCAGCAGTCCCCAGGGGGCGGGCGGCTACACCTTC.

V gene TRBV28 combines with J gene TRBJ2-7; tentatively, D is TRBD2 (5 bases). The ends were cut back, 3 bases at V and 6 bases at J, with 18 bases in the middle. The CDR3 length is 15 residues. CDR1 is MDHEN, CDR2 SYDVKM, per germline. As DNA, the CDR3 is TGTGCCAGCAGTTTCTCCAGGCTGGGCGGGCTCGAGCAGTACTTC. Encoded protein: CASSFSRLGGLEQYF.

This chain links TRBV7-3 with TRBJ1-5; 7 bases are shared with TRBD1. The germline CDR1 and CDR2 sequences are SGHTA and FQGTGA. This CDR3 contains 15 residues. Losses at the gene ends were 6 bases for V and 5 bases for J; bases not matched to a gene: 10. The CDR3 is CASRLTGSKDQPQHF. The CDR3 DNA follows: TGTGCCAGCAGGTTGACAGGGTCGAAGGATCAGCCCCAGCATTTT.

The chain uses TRBV9 and TRBJ2-1, with TRBD2 matching 10 bases. V lost 0 bases to trimming and J lost 3 bases; unmatched junction nucleotides: 3. The germline CDR1 and CDR2 sequences are SGDLS and YYNGEE. The CDR3 has 16 amino acids. As DNA, the CDR3 is TGTGCCAGCAGCGTAGAAGGACTAGCGGACTACAATGAGCAGTTCTTC. Amino acids: CASSVEGLADYNEQFF.

The rearrangement joins TRBV7-9 to TRBJ1-1, with TRBD1 matching 10 bases. CDR3 length: 17 residues. The germline CDR1 and CDR2 sequences are SEHNR and FQNEAQ (reference sequence). V dropped 1 base and J dropped 5; count of bases not matched to a gene: 10. Here the CDR3 reads CASSLGDRGILSTEAFF. The DNA for the CDR3 is TGTGCCAGCAGCTTAGGGGACAGGGGAATTTTGTCGACTGAAGCTTTCTTT. The full variable domain, in which reference TRBV7-9 and TRBJ1-1 provide the parts outside the CDR3, is DTGVSQNPRHKITKRGQNVTFRCDPISEHNRLYWYRQTLGQGPEFLTYFQNEAQLEKSRLLSDRFSAERPKGSFSTLEIQRTEQGDSAMYLCASSLGDRGILSTEAFFGQGTRLTVV.

The chain is built from TRBV15 and TRBJ1-2, with D possibly being TRBD1 (5 bases). Germline V gene lookup returns CDR1 LNHNV and CDR2 YYDKDF (reference sequence). The CDR3 is 15 residues long. V gave up 0 bases and J gave up 0 bases, with 8 bases separating them. The DNA of the CDR3 is TGTGCCACCAGCAGAGAGGCAGGGACTAACTATGGCTACACCTTC. The encoded protein is CATSREAGTNYGYTF.

This clone was recorded once. V is TRBV27 and J is TRBJ1-5, with 7 bases that match TRBD1. Germline CDR1 and CDR2: MNHEY and SMNVEV (reference sequence). Trimming took 8 bases from V and 0 from J; bases not matched to a gene: 4. CDR3 size: 14 residues. CDR3 region: CASGAGGSNQPQHF. CDR3 coding DNA: TGTGCCAGCGGGGCAGGGGGTAGCAATCAGCCCCAGCATTTT.

The chain carries TRBV6-2 or TRBV6-3 and TRBJ2-7, with a tentative D call TRBD1 (7 bases). Trimming took 2 bases from V and 0 from J, leaving 14 bases between them. The germline gives CDR1 MNHEY, CDR2 SVGEGT. The CDR3 length is 16 residues. This CDR3 reads CASSYGSGGNSYEQYF. The DNA of the CDR3 is TGTGCCAGCAGTTACGGATCAGGGGGGAACTCCTACGAGCAGTACTTC.

The chain links TRBV18 to TRBJ1-1; 8 positions match TRBD1. The CDR3 consists of 15 residues. Unmatched junction bases numbered 7, after V lost 3 bases and J lost 4 bases. Germline V CDR1 and CDR2: KGHSH, LQKENI. The CDR3 coding sequence is TGTGCCAGCTCACCCGTCAGGGGGCGTAGCACTGAAGCTTTCTTT. It translates to CASSPVRGRSTEAFF.

The rearrangement uses TRBV12-5 and TRBJ1-5; D unclear. Germline CDR1 and CDR2: LGHNT and FRNRAP. The CDR3 has 13 amino acids. Between the trimmed V and J ends, which lost 3 bases and 0 bases, there was a span of 3 bases. CDR3 residues: CASGFNSNQPQHF. CDR3 nucleotides: TGTGCTAGTGGTTTTAATAGCAATCAGCCCCAGCATTTT.